Listed here are 16 T cell receptor beta chains from one sample, sequenced in a study of OX40 agonist ivuxolimab in advanced cancers. The data were produced by immunoSEQ multiplex PCR, yet TCRdb's version contains in-frame clones alone and is incomplete. The table has tens of thousands of clones, 80% to 90% seen once. Sequencing was performed on CD4+ or CD8+ T cells sorted from blood, taken in a trial of the OX40 agonist ivuxolimab. These TCRs come from an adult with an advanced solid tumor such as melanoma, head and neck, liver or kidney cancer.

The chain combines TRBV2 with TRBJ2-7; weak D call: TRBD2 (5 bases). V was pared by 4 bases and J by 2 bases, with 24 bases between. The CDR3 loop spans 18 amino acids. Germline CDR1 is SNHLY and CDR2 is FYNNEI. CDR3 amino acids: CASSGESWRALVTYEQYF. Here the CDR3 DNA reads TGTGCCAGCAGTGGGGAGTCTTGGCGGGCCCTTGTTACCTACGAGCAGTACTTC.

The V call is TRBV4-2, the J call TRBJ1-2; 7 positions match TRBD1. Germline V gene data show CDR1 as LGHNA and CDR2 as YNFKEQ. The trim removed 1 base at V and 2 bases at J, leaving 7 bases unmatched. The CDR3 has 16 amino acids. The CDR3 loop is CASSQGKTQGNYGYTF. CDR3 nucleotides: TGTGCCAGCAGCCAAGGGAAGACACAGGGGAACTATGGCTACACCTTC.

This clone was detected once. The CDR3 reads CASGLPGQASETQYF. The CDR3 nucleotides are TGTGCCAGCGGACTCCCGGGACAGGCGTCGGAGACCCAGTACTTC. The chain employs TRBV27 and TRBJ2-5; TRBD1 matches at 8 bases. There are 15 residues in the CDR3. Germline CDR1 and CDR2: MNHEY and SMNVEV (reference sequence). With V trimmed by 8 bases and J by 5 bases, 13 bases remained unmatched.

The chain couples TRBV7-2 to TRBJ1-5, with TRBD1 matching over 7 bases. Looked up from germline, CDR1 is SGHTA and CDR2 is FQGNSA. J gave up 3 bases and V 6 bases, and 5 bases lay outside the gene matches. The CDR3 runs to 14 residues. CDR3 loop: CASRGDSPNQPQHF. In DNA, the CDR3 is TGTGCCAGCAGAGGGGACAGTCCCAATCAGCCCCAGCATTTT. Looking up the rest from reference TRBV7-2 and TRBJ1-5 gives the full variable domain: GAGVSQSPSNKVTEKGKDVELRCDPISGHTALYWYRQSLGQGLEFLIYFQGNSAPDKSGLPSDRFSAERTGGSVSTLTIQRTQQEDSAVYLCASRGDSPNQPQHFGDGTRLSIL.

This chain joins TRBV13 and TRBJ2-7, with no clear D. The germline V gene has CDR1 PRHDT and CDR2 FYEKMQ (reference sequence). The ends were cut back, 2 bases at V and 1 base at J, with 3 bases in the middle. CDR3 length: 12 amino acids. This chain's CDR3 is CASSLTSYEQYF. Written as DNA, the CDR3 is TGTGCCAGCAGCTTAACATCCTACGAGCAGTACTTC. Combining the CDR3 with reference TRBV13 and TRBJ2-7 gives the whole variable domain AAGVIQSPRHLIKEKRETATLKCYPIPRHDTVYWYQQGPGQDPQFLISFYEKMQSDKGSIPDRFSAQQFSDYHSELNMSSLELGDSALYFCASSLTSYEQYFGPGTRLTVT.

The chain carries TRBV6-1 and TRBJ2-1, with D uncertain. Trimming cost V 10 bases and J 6 bases, with 7 bases left between them. Germline values: CDR1 MNHNS, CDR2 SASEGT. CDR3 size: 10 residues. The CDR3 reads CATSVNEQFF. Written as DNA, the CDR3 is TGTGCCACCAGCGTCAATGAGCAGTTCTTC.

CDR3 nucleotide sequence: TGTGCCAGCAGTGAAGGGCCAGCGGGAGCTCCCTACGAGCAGTACTTC. It specifies CASSEGPAGAPYEQYF. The chain carries TRBV6-1 and TRBJ2-7; TRBD2 agrees at 8 bases. This CDR3 is 16 amino acids long. Losses at the gene ends were 1 base for V and 2 bases for J; bases not matched to a gene: 7. Germline V CDR1 and CDR2: MNHNS, SASEGT.

The chain couples TRBV5-1 to TRBJ2-3, with no clear D. This CDR3 contains 12 residues. V was shortened by 0 bases and J by 4 bases, with 3 bases between the two germline ends. CDR1 SGHRS and CDR2 YFSETQ come from the germline V gene. CDR3 region: CASSLGSDTQYF. As DNA, the CDR3 is TGCGCCAGCAGCTTGGGATCAGATACGCAGTATTTT.

The V and J genes are TRBV29-1 and TRBJ2-7; 10 positions agree with TRBD2. Germline V gene sequence: CDR1 SQVTM, CDR2 ANQGSEA. With 6 bases clipped from V and 5 bases from J, the junction kept 7 bases outside the gene matches. The CDR3 has 13 residues. CDR3 DNA: TGCAGCGTCGAGCGGGAGGGCCCTCACGAGCAGTACTTC. Translated: CSVEREGPHEQYF.

This clone was found once. J is TRBJ1-6 and V is TRBV2; D might be TRBD1 (5 bases). The germline CDR1 and CDR2 sequences are SNHLY and FYNNEI. The ends were cut back, 0 bases at V and 8 bases at J, with 11 bases in the middle. The CDR3 spans 15 residues. CDR3 sequence reads: CASSEATVRDSPLHF. The CDR3 DNA follows: TGTGCCAGCAGTGAAGCCACGGTCAGGGATTCACCCCTCCACTTT.

V and J are TRBV18 and TRBJ2-7, with D possibly being TRBD1 (6 bases). The CDR3 contains 16 residues. Germline values: CDR1 KGHSH, CDR2 LQKENI. The germline V and J ends were trimmed by 0 bases and 0 bases, with 12 bases remaining between them. The CDR3 loop reads CASSPPAGDNSYEQYF. The CDR3 DNA follows: TGTGCCAGCTCACCACCGGCAGGGGATAACTCCTACGAGCAGTACTTC.

The J gene is TRBJ2-1, the V gene TRBV7-9; D is undetermined. This CDR3 has 13 residues. The V gene's germline CDR1 is SEHNR and CDR2 FQNEAQ (reference sequence). V was pared by 4 bases and J by 3 bases, with 7 bases between. CDR3 protein: CASSSVNYNEQFF. The DNA of the CDR3 is TGTGCCAGCAGCTCAGTTAACTACAATGAGCAGTTCTTC. Based on the CDR3 plus reference TRBV7-9 and TRBJ2-1, the full variable domain is DTGVSQNPRHKITKRGQNVTFRCDPISEHNRLYWYRQTLGQGPEFLTYFQNEAQLEKSRLLSDRFSAERPKGSFSTLEIQRTEQGDSAMYLCASSSVNYNEQFFGPGTRLTVL.

This chain connects TRBV2 to TRBJ2-7; D remains ambiguous. The V end lost 10 bases, the J end lost 1 base, and 5 bases lay between the germline ends. Germline V CDR1 and CDR2: SNHLY, FYNNEI. This CDR3 contains 10 residues. The CDR3 reads CAIVSYEQYF. DNA for the CDR3: TGTGCCATCGTGTCCTACGAGCAGTACTTC.

This chain joins TRBV7-6 and TRBJ2-3; D gene ambiguous. The ends were cut back, 5 bases at V and 4 bases at J, with 16 bases in the middle. The CDR3 has 15 amino acids. The germline gives CDR1 SGHVS, CDR2 FNYEAQ. This CDR3 reads CASSPAATTSDTQYF. In nucleotides, the CDR3 is TGTGCCAGCAGCCCCGCGGCCACCACTTCAGATACGCAGTATTTT.

V usage is TRBV29-1 and J usage is TRBJ1-2, with D uncertain. Germline CDR1 and CDR2: SQVTM and ANQGSEA. The CDR3 length is 11 residues. Trimming left V 2 bases short and J 5 bases short, with 6 bases between. This CDR3 is CSVERDYGYTF. The CDR3 DNA reads TGCAGCGTTGAAAGGGATTATGGCTACACCTTC.

CDR3 in DNA: TGCGCCAGCAGCCAGGCTACTAGATCCACAGATACGCAGTATTTT. Its translation is CASSQATRSTDTQYF. The V gene is TRBV4-1, the J gene TRBJ2-3; possible D gene TRBD2, 5 bases. Trimming stripped 3 bases from V and 2 bases from J, with 12 bases between. This CDR3 is built from 15 residues. Per germline, CDR1 MGHRA and CDR2 YSYEKL.